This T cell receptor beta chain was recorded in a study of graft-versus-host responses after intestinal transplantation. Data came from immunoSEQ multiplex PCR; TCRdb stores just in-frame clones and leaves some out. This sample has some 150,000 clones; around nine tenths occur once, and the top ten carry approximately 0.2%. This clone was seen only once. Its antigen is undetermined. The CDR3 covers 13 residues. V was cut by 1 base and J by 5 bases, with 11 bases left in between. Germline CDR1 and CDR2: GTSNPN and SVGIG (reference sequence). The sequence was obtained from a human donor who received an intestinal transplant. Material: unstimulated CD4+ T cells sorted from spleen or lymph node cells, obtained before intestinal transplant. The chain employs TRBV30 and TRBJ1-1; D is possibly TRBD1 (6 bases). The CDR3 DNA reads TGTGCCTGGAGTGAGACAGGTGGGACTGAAGCTTTCTTT. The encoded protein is CAWSETGGTEAFF.